The following is a T cell receptor (beta chain) sequence with its context. Its specific antigen is unknown. No qualities accompany the bases; no much larger clone lies one base away. The collaborating institutions used their own protocols to collect whole blood in K2EDTA tubes. For TCRbeta analysis, collaborator samples were shipped as frozen whole blood, as isolated PBMCs, or as DNA extracted from either sample type. The data derive from a study of blood T cell repertoires in COVID-19 (TCRdb year 2020). In terms of the full investigation: The collaborator samples originated in the United States, Italy and Spain and spanned the acute and convalescent phases of COVID-19. The prospective study material was composed of cDNA or gDNA derived from T cells, B-cell-depleted T cells, or PBMCs. The dataset comprised deeply sampled blood TCRbeta repertoires from subjects exposed to, actively infected with, or recovered from COVID-19. The repertoires were released in a freely available public database meant as a resource for research on the immune response to SARS-CoV-2. The samples were drawn from two sources: the first 160 participants of the ongoing ImmuneRACE study, and approximately 1,300 subjects contributed by 6 global collaborators. The sample metadata nearly always contained a de-identified subject ID, COVID-19 status, age in years and sex. Where HLA class I and class II types were available, the types were taken from metadata supplied by the sample provider, not from assay-based typing.

The immunoSEQ Assay, a bias-controlled multiplex PCR, was used to amplify TCRbeta CDR3 regions from genomic DNA. The study's own analysis went as follows. The number of nucleated cells in each sample was estimated from the amplification of reference gene primers within the assay. To quantify the absolute abundance of each unique TCRbeta CDR3 rearrangement, sequence reads were collapsed and filtered. Productive Simpson clonality was computed per sample as the square root of Simpson's diversity index over productive rearrangements. TCRdb took this table from immuneACCESS and kept in-frame rearrangements with V and J called. Such tables lack part of the clones; where checked against another copy, unresolved V genes explain under half of the gap, and the rest is unexplained. V and J calls plus clone size are reproduced from that table; the DNA served to infer D and trimming. The sample contains some 200,000 clones, 70% to 90% of them found a single time. The ten largest clones take up approximately 8% of the sample.

Broad study findings and their caveats: The amount of clinical and demographic metadata varied by source and participant and was provided uncurated.

The receptor was derived from a woman in her 50s with active or convalescent COVID-19. The sequencing sample was made of peripheral blood.

The CDR3 in this case is CASSTDRANSPLHF. The nucleotides are TGTGCCAGTAGTACGGACAGGGCGAATTCACCCCTCCACTTT. Recombination joined TRBV19 with TRBJ1-6; 8 central bases correspond to TRBD1. Germline trimming amounts to 4 bases on V and 7 bases on J, with 3 as the count of junction bases outside the gene matches. CDR1 is given as LNHDA and CDR2 as SQIVND, both from the germline V gene (reference sequence). The CDR3 holds 14 amino acids from the cysteine to the phenylalanine. Only the CDR3 part of the read is kept: 42 bases, read in frame from the first base.